The TCR beta chain under discussion was sequenced for a study of T cell clonotyping in hematopoietic cell transplantation. Study-level findings and limits: At the given depth, recipient repertoires were over 95% de novo clonotypes. Higher Inverse Simpson Index values in graft donor and pretransplant recipient predicted broader posttransplant TCR diversity.

This table comes from immunoSEQ multiplex PCR, and its TCRdb copy is limited to in-frame clones, with some not included. The sample includes approximately 12,000 clones, 75% to 90% seen only once; the top ten take roughly 15%. Worth noting for this clone: Its matching antigen is unknown.

The CDR3 has 13 amino acids. The germline gives CDR1 SNHLY, CDR2 FYNNEI. V lost 3 bases to trimming and J lost 15 bases, with 18 bases between them. The rearrangement uses TRBV2 and TRBJ1-3; D is uncertain. This TCR came from a female patient between 60 and 69 years old who had an allogeneic stem cell transplant from an unrelated donor, so the T cells may come from the graft donor. Some clones in this sample may be carry-over from other donors' samples. The input for sequencing was PBMCs, taken 100 days after allogeneic stem cell transplant. The CDR3 nucleotides are TGTGCCAGCAGTGAGGTAATGGGCTCCACACCATATTTT. Translation gives CASSEVMGSTPYF.